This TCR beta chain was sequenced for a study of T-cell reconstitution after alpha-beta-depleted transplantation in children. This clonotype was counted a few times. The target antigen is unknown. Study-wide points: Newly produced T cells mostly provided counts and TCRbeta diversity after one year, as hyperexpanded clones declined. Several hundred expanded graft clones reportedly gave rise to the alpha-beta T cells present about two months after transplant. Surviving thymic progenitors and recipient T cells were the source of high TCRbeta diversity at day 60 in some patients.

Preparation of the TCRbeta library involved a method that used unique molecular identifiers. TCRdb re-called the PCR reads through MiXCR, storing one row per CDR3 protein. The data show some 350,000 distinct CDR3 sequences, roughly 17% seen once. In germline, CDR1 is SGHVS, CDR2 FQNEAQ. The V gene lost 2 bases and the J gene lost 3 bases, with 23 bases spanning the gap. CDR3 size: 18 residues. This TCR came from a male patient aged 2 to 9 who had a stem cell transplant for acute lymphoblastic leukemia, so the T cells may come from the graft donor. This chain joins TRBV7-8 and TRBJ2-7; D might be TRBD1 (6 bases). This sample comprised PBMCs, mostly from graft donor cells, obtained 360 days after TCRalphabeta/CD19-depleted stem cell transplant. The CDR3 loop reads CASSLTSSRGWRNYEQYF. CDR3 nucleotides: TGTGCCAGCAGCTTAACTAGTAGCAGGGGTTGGCGGAACTACGAGCAGTACTTC.